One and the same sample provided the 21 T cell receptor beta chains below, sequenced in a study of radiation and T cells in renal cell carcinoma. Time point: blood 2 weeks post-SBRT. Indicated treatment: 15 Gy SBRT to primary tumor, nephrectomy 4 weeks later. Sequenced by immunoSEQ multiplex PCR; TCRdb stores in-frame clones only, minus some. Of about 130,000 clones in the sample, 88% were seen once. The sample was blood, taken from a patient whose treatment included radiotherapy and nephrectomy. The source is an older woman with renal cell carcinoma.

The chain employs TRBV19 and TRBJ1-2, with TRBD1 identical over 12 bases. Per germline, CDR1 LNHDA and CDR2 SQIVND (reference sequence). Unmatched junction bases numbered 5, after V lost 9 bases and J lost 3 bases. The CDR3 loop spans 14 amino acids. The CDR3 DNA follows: TGTGCCAGCGGGGACAGGGGGCTTTACTATGGCTACACCTTC. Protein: CASGDRGLYYGYTF.

CDR3 loop: CASSPGGNSNQPQHF. In nucleotides, the CDR3 is TGTGCCAGTAGTCCGGGGGGGAATAGCAATCAGCCCCAGCATTTT. The gene calls are TRBV19 and TRBJ1-5; possible D gene TRBD1, 5 bases. V lost 5 bases to trimming and J lost 0 bases, with 11 bases between them. Germline V gene data show CDR1 as LNHDA and CDR2 as SQIVND (reference sequence). The CDR3 contains 15 residues.

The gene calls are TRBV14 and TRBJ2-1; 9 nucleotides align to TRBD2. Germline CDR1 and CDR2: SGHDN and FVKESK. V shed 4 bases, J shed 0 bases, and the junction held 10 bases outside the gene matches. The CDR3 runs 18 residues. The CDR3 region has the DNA TGTGCCAGCAGCCTAGACGGCGGGGGGGCTGGCTCCTACAATGAGCAGTTCTTC. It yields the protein CASSLDGGGAGSYNEQFF.

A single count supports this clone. The CDR3 loop reads CASSLGGYGVNTEAFF. The CDR3 DNA is TGTGCCAGCAGCTTGGGCGGTTATGGGGTGAACACTGAAGCTTTCTTT. The V gene is TRBV5-4, the J gene TRBJ1-1; D gene ambiguous. From germline, CDR1 is SGHNT and CDR2 YYREEE (reference sequence). Trimming pared 0 bases from V and 0 bases from J, leaving 12 bases between. The CDR3 runs 16 residues.

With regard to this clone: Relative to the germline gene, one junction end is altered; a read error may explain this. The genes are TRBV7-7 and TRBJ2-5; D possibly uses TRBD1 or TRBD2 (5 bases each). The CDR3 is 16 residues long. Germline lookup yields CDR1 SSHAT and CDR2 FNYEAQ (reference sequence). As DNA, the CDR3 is TGTGCTAGCAGCTTAGTGAGGGGCGCGGTTCAAGAGACCCAGTACTTC. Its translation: CASSLVRGAVQETQYF.

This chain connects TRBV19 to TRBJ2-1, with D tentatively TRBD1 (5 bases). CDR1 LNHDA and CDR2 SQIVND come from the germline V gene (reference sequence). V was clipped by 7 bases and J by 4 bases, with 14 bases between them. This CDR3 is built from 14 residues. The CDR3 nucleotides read TGTGCCAGTACCCCCCGGACACCGTACAATGAGCAGTTCTTC. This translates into CASTPRTPYNEQFF.

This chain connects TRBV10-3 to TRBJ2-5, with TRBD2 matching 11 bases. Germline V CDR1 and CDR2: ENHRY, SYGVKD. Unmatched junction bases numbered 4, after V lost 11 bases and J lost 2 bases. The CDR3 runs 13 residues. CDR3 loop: CAASGGIQETQYF. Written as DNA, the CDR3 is TGTGCCGCTAGCGGGGGGATACAAGAGACCCAGTACTTC.

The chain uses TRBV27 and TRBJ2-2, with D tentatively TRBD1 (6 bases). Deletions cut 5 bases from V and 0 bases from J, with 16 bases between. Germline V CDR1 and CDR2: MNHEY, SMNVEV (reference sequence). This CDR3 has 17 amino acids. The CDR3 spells CASSPGRTAANTGELFF. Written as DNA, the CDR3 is TGTGCCAGCAGTCCCGGACGGACAGCCGCGAACACCGGGGAGCTGTTTTTT.

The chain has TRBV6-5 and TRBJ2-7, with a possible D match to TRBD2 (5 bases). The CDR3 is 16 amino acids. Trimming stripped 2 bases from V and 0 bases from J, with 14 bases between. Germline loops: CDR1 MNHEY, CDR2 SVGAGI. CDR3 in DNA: TGTGCCAGCAGTTACCTACCGGATGGGAGCTCCTACGAGCAGTACTTC. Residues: CASSYLPDGSSYEQYF.

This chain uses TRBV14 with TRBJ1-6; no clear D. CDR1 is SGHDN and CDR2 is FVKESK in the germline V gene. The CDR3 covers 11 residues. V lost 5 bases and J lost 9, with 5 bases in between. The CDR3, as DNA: TGTGCCAGCAGCTCAGGTTCACCCCTCCACTTT. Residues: CASSSGSPLHF.

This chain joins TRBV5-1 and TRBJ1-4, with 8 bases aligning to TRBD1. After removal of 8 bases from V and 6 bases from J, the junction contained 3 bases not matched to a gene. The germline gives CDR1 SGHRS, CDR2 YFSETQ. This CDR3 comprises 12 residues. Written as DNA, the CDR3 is TGCGCCAGTCAGGGGGCTGATGAAAAACTGTTTTTT. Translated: CASQGADEKLFF.

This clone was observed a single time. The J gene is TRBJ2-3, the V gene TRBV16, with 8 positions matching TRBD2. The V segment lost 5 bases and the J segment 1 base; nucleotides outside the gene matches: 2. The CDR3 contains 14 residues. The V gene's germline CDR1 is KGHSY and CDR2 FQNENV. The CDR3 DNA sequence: TGTGCCAGCAGCATAGCGGGGCGCACAGATACGCAGTATTTT. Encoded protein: CASSIAGRTDTQYF.

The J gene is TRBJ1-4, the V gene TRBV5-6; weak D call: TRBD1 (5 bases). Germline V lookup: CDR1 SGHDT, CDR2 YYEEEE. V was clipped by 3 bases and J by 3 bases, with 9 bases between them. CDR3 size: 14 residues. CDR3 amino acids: CASSWGGANEKLFF. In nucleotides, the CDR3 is TGTGCCAGCAGCTGGGGGGGTGCTAATGAAAAACTGTTTTTT.

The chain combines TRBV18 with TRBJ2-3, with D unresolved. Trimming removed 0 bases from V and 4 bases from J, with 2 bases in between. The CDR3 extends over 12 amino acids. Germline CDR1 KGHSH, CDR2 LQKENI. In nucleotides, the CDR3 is TGTGCCAGCTCACCACCCTCAGATACGCAGTATTTT. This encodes CASSPPSDTQYF.

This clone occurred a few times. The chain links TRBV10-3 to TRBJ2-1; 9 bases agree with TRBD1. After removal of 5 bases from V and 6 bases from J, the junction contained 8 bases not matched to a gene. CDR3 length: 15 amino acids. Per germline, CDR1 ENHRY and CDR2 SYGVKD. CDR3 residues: CAISPQGAAGNEQFF. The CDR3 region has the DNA TGTGCCATCAGTCCACAGGGGGCGGCGGGCAATGAGCAGTTCTTC.

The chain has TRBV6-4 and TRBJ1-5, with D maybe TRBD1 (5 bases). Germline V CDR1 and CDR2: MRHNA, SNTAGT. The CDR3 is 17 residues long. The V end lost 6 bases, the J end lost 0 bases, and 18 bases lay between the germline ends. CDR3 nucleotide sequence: TGTGCCAGCAGCGCGTGGCAGGGAGCTAATAGCAATCAGCCCCAGCATTTT. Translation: CASSAWQGANSNQPQHF.

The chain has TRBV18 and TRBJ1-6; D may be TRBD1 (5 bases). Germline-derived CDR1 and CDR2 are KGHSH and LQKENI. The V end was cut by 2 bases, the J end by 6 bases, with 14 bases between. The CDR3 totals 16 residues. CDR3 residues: CASSPNPDIGNSPLHF. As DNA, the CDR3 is TGTGCCAGCTCACCAAATCCGGACATCGGTAATTCACCCCTCCACTTT.

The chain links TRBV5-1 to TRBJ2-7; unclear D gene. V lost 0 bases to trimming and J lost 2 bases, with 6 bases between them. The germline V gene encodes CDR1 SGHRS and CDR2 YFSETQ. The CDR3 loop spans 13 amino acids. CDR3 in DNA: TGCGCCAGCAGCTTGGACAGAGCCTACGAGCAGTACTTC. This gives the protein CASSLDRAYEQYF.

The CDR3, as DNA: TGTGCCAGCAGTTCGGGGGAATTCAGGGATGGCTACACCTTC. Translation: CASSSGEFRDGYTF. The gene calls are TRBV27 and TRBJ1-2; perhaps TRBD1 as D (5 bases). The germline V gene has CDR1 MNHEY and CDR2 SMNVEV (reference sequence). The CDR3 spans 14 residues. V was cut by 4 bases and J by 6 bases, with 15 bases left in between.

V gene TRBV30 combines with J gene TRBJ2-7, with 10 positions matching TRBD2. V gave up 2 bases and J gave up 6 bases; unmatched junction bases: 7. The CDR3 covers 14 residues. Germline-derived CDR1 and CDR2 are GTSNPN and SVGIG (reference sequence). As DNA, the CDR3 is TGTGCCTGGAGTAATCTAGCGGGGGCTGGCGAGCAGTACTTC. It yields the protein CAWSNLAGAGEQYF. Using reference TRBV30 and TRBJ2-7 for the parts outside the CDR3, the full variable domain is SQTIHQWPATLVQPVGSPLSLECTVEGTSNPNLYWYRQAAGRGLQLLFYSVGIGQISSEVPQNLSASRPQDRQFILSSKKLLLSDSGFYLCAWSNLAGAGEQYFGPGTRLTVT.

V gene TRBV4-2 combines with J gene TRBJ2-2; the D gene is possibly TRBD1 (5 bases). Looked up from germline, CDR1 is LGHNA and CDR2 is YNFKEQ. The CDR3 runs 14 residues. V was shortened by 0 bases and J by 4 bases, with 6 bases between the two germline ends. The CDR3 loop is CASSQDRGTGELFF. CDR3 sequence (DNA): TGTGCCAGCAGCCAAGATAGGGGCACCGGGGAGCTGTTTTTT.